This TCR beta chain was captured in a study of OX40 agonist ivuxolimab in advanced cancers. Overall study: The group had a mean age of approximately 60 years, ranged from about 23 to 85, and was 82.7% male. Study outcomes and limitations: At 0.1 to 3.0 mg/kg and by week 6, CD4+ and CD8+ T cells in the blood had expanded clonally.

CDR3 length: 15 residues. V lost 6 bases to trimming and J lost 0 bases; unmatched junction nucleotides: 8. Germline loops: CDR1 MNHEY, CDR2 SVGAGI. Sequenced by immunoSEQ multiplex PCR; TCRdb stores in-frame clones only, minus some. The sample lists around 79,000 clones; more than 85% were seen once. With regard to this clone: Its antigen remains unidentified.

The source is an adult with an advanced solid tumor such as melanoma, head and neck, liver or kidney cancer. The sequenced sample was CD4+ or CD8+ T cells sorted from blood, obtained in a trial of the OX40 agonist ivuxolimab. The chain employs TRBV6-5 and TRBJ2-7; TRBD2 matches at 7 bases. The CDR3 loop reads CASRSTSAVSYEQYF. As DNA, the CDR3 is TGTGCCAGCAGATCTACTAGCGCCGTCTCCTACGAGCAGTACTTC.